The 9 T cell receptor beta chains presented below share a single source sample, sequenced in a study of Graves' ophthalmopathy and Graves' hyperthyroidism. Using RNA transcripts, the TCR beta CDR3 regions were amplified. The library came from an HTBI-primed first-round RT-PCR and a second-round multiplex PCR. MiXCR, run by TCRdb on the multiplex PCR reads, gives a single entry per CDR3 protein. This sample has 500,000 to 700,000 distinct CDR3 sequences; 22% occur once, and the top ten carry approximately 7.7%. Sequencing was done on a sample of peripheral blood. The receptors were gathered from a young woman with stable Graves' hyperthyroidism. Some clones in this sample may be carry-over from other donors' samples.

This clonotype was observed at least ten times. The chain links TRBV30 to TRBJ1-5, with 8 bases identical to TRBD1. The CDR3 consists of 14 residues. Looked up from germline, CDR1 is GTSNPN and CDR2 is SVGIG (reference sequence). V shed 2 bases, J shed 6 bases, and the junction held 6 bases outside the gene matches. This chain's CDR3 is CAWSWQGAIQPQHF. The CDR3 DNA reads TGTGCCTGGAGTTGGCAGGGGGCCATTCAGCCCCAGCATTTT.

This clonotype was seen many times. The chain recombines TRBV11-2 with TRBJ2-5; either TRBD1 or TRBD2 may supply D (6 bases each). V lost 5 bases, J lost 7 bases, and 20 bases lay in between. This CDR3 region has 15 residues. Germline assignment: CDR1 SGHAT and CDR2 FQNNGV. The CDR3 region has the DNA TGTGCCAGCAGCCCGGTAGGGGGGTCGGTCCGGACCCAGTACTTC. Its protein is CASSPVGGSVRTQYF.

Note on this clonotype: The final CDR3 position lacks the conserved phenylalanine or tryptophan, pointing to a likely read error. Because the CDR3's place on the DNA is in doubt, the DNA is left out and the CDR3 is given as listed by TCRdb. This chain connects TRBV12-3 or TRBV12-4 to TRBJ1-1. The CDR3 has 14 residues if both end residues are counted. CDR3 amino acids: CAISSQFLNTEAWL.

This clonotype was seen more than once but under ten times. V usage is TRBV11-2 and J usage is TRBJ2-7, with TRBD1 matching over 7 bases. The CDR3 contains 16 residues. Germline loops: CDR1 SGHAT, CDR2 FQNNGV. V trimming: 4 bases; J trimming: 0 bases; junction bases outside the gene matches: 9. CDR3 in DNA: TGTGCCAGCAGCTCCCGGTTGACAGGGCTCTCCTACGAGCAGTACTTC. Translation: CASSSRLTGLSYEQYF.

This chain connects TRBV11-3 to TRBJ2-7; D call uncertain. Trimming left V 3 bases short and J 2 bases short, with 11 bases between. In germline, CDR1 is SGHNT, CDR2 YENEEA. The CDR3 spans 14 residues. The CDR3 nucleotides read TGTGCCAGCAGCTTTCAAACCTGGACCTACGAGCAGTACTTC. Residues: CASSFQTWTYEQYF.

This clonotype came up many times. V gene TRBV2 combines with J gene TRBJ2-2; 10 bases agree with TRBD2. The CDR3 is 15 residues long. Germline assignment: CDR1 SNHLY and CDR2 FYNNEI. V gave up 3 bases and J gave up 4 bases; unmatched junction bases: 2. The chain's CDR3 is CASSDSGRITGELFF. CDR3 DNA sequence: TGTGCCAGCAGTGATAGCGGGAGGATCACCGGGGAGCTGTTTTTT. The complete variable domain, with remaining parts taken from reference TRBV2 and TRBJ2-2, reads EPEVTQTPSHQVTQMGQEVILRCVPISNHLYFYWYRQILGQKVEFLVSFYNNEISEKSEIFDDQFSVERPDGSNFTLKIRSTKLEDSAMYFCASSDSGRITGELFFGEGSRLTVL.

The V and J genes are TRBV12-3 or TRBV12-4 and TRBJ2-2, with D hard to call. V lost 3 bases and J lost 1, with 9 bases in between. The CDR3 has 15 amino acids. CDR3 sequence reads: CASSFSNLNTGELFF. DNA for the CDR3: TGTGCCAGCAGTTTCTCTAATTTGAACACCGGGGAGCTGTTTTTT.

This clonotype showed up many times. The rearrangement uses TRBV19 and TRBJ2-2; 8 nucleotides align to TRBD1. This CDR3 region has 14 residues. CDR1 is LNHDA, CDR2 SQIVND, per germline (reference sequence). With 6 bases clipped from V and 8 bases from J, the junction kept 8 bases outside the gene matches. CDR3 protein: CASRSQGAAGELFF. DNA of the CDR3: TGTGCCAGTAGGAGTCAGGGGGCAGCAGGGGAGCTGTTTTTT.

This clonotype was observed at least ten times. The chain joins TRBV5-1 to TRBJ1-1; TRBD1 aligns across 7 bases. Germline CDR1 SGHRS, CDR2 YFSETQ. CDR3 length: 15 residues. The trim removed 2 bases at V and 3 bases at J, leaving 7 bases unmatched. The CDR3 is CASSLRQGKDTEAFF. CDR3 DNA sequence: TGCGCCAGCAGCTTACGACAGGGTAAGGACACTGAAGCTTTCTTT.